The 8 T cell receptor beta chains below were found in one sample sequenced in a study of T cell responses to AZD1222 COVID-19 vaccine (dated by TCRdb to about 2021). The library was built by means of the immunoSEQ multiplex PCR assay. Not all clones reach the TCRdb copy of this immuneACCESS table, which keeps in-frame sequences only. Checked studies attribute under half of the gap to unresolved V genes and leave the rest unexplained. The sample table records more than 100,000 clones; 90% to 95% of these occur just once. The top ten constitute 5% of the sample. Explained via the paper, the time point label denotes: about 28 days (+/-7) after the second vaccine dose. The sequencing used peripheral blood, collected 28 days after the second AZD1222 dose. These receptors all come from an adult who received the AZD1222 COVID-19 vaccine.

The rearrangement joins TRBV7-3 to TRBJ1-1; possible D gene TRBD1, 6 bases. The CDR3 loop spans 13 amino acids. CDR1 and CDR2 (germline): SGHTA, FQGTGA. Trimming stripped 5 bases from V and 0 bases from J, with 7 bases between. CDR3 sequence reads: CASSRGMNTEAFF. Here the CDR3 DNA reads TGTGCCAGCAGCAGGGGGATGAACACTGAAGCTTTCTTT.

The CDR3 bases are TGTGCCAGCAGCCAAGAAGAGACTAGCGGGAGTACGATAGATACGCAGTATTTT. It translates to CASSQEETSGSTIDTQYF. This chain links TRBV3-1 (or the pseudogene TRBV3-2) with TRBJ2-3; 12 nucleotides line up with TRBD2. Germline lookup yields CDR1 LGHDT and CDR2 YNNKEL (reference sequence). V lost 0 bases, J lost 5 bases, and 9 bases stayed unmatched. The CDR3 length is 18 residues.

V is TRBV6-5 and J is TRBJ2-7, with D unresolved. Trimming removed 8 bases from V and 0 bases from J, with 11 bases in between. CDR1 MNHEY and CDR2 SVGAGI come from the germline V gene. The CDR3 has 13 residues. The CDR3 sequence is CASVPGDSYEQYF. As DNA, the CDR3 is TGTGCCAGCGTTCCAGGTGACTCCTACGAGCAGTACTTC.

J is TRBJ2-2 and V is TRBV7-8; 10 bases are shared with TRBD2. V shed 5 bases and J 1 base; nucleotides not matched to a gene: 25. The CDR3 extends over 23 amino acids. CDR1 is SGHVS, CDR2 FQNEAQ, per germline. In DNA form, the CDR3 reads TGTGCCAGCAGCCCCCAGGCCTTTGAGCCGGGACTAGCGACCTCTGAGAACACCGGGGAGCTGTTTTTT. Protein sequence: CASSPQAFEPGLATSENTGELFF.

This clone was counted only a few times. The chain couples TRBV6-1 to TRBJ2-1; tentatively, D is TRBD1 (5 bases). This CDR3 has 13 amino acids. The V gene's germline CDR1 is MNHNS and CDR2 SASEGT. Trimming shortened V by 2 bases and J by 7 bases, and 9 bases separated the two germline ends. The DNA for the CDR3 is TGTGCCAGCAGTGAAAGGGGCTGGAATGAGCAGTTCTTC. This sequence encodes CASSERGWNEQFF.

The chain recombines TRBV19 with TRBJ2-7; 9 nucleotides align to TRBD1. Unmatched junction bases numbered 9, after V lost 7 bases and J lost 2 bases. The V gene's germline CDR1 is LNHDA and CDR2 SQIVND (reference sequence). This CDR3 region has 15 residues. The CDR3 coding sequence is TGTGCCAGTACTCCTTCGGGACAGGGAACCTACGAGCAGTACTTC. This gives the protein CASTPSGQGTYEQYF. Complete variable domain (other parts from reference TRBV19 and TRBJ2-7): DGGITQSPKYLFRKEGQNVTLSCEQNLNHDAMYWYRQDPGQGLRLIYYSQIVNDFQKGDIAEGYSVSREKKESFPLTVTSAQKNPTAFYLCASTPSGQGTYEQYFGPGTRLTVT.

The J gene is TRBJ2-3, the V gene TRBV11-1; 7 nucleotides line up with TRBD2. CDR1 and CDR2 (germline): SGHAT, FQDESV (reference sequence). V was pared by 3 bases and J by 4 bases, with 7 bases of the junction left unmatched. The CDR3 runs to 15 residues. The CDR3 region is CASSFWGGQADTQYF. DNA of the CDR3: TGTGCCAGCAGCTTTTGGGGAGGGCAGGCAGATACGCAGTATTTT. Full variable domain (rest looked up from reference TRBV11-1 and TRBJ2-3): EAEVAQSPRYKITEKSQAVAFWCDPISGHATLYWYRQILGQGPELLVQFQDESVVDDSQLPKDRFSAERLKGVDSTLKIQPAELGDSAMYLCASSFWGGQADTQYFGPGTRLTVL.

The CDR3, as DNA: TGTGCCAGCACCTCGTCATTTGGACTAGCGGGAGACACCGGGGAGCTGTTTTTT. It is translated as CASTSSFGLAGDTGELFF. J is TRBJ2-2 and V is TRBV9, with 13 bases fitting TRBD2. This CDR3 has 18 residues. Losses at the gene ends were 6 bases for V and 3 bases for J; bases not matched to a gene: 11. Per the germline V gene, CDR1 is SGDLS and CDR2 is YYNGEE.